The 20 T cell receptor beta chains presented below share a single source sample, sequenced in a study of blood T cell repertoires in COVID-19. Clones were sequenced by immunoSEQ multiplex PCR, and TCRdb holds only the in-frame ones, with some missing. This table holds about 76,000 clones, about 92% found once. Sequenced material: peripheral blood. The receptors come from a woman in her fifties or sixties in a cohort sampled during active COVID-19.

V usage is TRBV27 and J usage is TRBJ1-4; D gene ambiguous. This CDR3 spans 17 amino acids. Germline V CDR1 and CDR2: MNHEY, SMNVEV (reference sequence). V shed 1 base and J shed 0 bases, with 12 bases lying between them. This CDR3 reads CASSLLAGIATNEKLFF. The CDR3, as DNA: TGTGCCAGCAGTTTATTGGCGGGGATCGCAACTAATGAAAAACTGTTTTTT.

J is TRBJ2-1 and V is TRBV5-1, with 8 nucleotides matching TRBD2. The CDR3 has 16 amino acids. The V and J ends lost 0 bases and 5 bases, in that order; junction bases with no gene match: 7. Germline CDR1 reads SGHRS; CDR2 reads YFSETQ. This CDR3 reads CASSLAGGAVDNEQFF. DNA of the CDR3: TGCGCCAGCAGCTTGGCCGGGGGGGCGGTGGACAATGAGCAGTTCTTC.

V and J are TRBV20-1 and TRBJ2-1, with D unclear. The germline V and J ends were trimmed by 3 bases and 15 bases, with 15 bases remaining between them. The germline gives CDR1 DFQATT, CDR2 SNEGSKA (reference sequence). The CDR3 is made up of 11 amino acids. CDR3 DNA: TGCAGTGCTAGCGCATCGGGTGTACGGTTCTTC. The encoded protein is CSASASGVRFF.

Of note for this clone: At one end, the junction sequence differs from germline, possibly due to a read error. This sample includes further DNA sequences coding for the same CDR3. The chain has TRBV27 and TRBJ2-2; possible D gene TRBD2, 6 bases. The CDR3 contains 14 residues. Germline V gene data show CDR1 as MNHEY and CDR2 as SMNVEV (reference sequence). The CDR3, as DNA: TGTGCCAGCGGTGCGGGGCTGAACACCGGGGAACTGTTTTTT. Translation: CASGAGLNTGELFF.

CDR3 coding DNA: TGTGCCAGTAGTACCGGACAGGGGGTAAATCAGCCCCAGCATTTT. Translating gives CASSTGQGVNQPQHF. This chain connects TRBV19 to TRBJ1-5; 10 nucleotides line up with TRBD1. V trimming: 4 bases; J trimming: 4 bases; junction bases outside the gene matches: 4. The germline V gene encodes CDR1 LNHDA and CDR2 SQIVND (reference sequence). The CDR3 length is 15 residues.

The J gene is TRBJ2-3, the V gene TRBV29-1, with 7 bases identical to TRBD2. The CDR3 consists of 15 residues. The V gene end was trimmed by 2 bases and the J gene end by 1 base; junction bases not matched to a gene: 6. The V gene's germline CDR1 is SQVTM and CDR2 ANQGSEA. CDR3 sequence reads: CSVEPYRGGTDTQYF. DNA of the CDR3: TGCAGCGTTGAACCCTACCGGGGGGGCACAGATACGCAGTATTTT.

The gene calls are TRBV30 and TRBJ1-2, with 7 bases lining up with TRBD1. The CDR3 spans 13 residues. V lost 0 bases to trimming and J lost 3 bases; unmatched junction nucleotides: 1. Per the germline V gene, CDR1 is GTSNPN and CDR2 is SVGIG (reference sequence). CDR3 region: CAWSVTGDYGYTF. The CDR3 DNA sequence: TGTGCCTGGAGTGTCACAGGGGACTATGGCTACACCTTC.

CDR3 residues: CASRIFGAETQYF. The DNA of the CDR3 is TGTGCCAGCAGGATTTTTGGGGCGGAGACCCAGTACTTC. This rearrangement joins TRBV5-6 to TRBJ2-5, with D tentatively TRBD1 (5 bases). V gave up 5 bases and J gave up 5 bases, with 13 bases separating them. This CDR3 comprises 13 residues. In germline, CDR1 is SGHDT, CDR2 YYEEEE.

The chain uses TRBV5-6 and TRBJ2-7; the match to TRBD2 covers 10 bases. The CDR3 consists of 16 residues. The V and J ends lost 1 base and 6 bases, in that order; junction bases with no gene match: 10. The germline V gene has CDR1 SGHDT and CDR2 YYEEEE. The CDR3: CASSLSGRALMAEQYF. The CDR3 DNA reads as TGTGCCAGCAGCTTGAGCGGGAGGGCCCTTATGGCCGAGCAGTACTTC.

The CDR3 region has the DNA TGTGCCAGCAGCGACCCAGGGGGGAGAAATGAAAAACTGTTTTTT. This encodes CASSDPGGRNEKLFF. The J gene is TRBJ1-4, the V gene TRBV2, with 7 bases fitting TRBD1. Losses at the gene ends were 6 bases for V and 5 bases for J; bases not matched to a gene: 9. The CDR3 spans 15 residues. The germline gives CDR1 SNHLY, CDR2 FYNNEI.

The chain has TRBV6-5 and TRBJ2-7, with 7 bases identical to TRBD1. The trim removed 2 bases at V and 4 bases at J, leaving 8 bases unmatched. This CDR3 spans 15 amino acids. Germline V CDR1 and CDR2: MNHEY, SVGAGI. This chain's CDR3 is CASSYADRTLYEQYF. The CDR3 nucleotides read TGTGCCAGCAGTTACGCGGACAGGACGCTTTACGAGCAGTACTTC.

This clone has only a few counts. The chain links TRBV25-1 to TRBJ2-1, with D perhaps matching TRBD1 (6 bases). This CDR3 has 16 amino acids. Germline loops: CDR1 MGHDK, CDR2 SYGVNS. The germline V and J ends were trimmed by 4 bases and 4 bases, with 17 bases remaining between them. In DNA, the CDR3 is TGTGCCAGCAGTGGGCAGGGGTCACTCCGGTACAATGAGCAGTTCTTC. This codes for CASSGQGSLRYNEQFF. Variable domain in full (rest from reference TRBV25-1 and TRBJ2-1): EADIYQTPRYLVIGTGKKITLECSQTMGHDKMYWYQQDPGMELHLIHYSYGVNSTEKGDLSSESTVSRIRTEHFPLTLESARPSHTSQYLCASSGQGSLRYNEQFFGPGTRLTVL.

This chain links TRBV6-5 with TRBJ2-7, with D perhaps TRBD2 (6 bases). Germline values: CDR1 MNHEY, CDR2 SVGAGI. The CDR3 runs to 14 residues. Trimming left V 6 bases short and J 6 bases short, with 18 bases between. CDR3 DNA sequence: TGTGCCAGCAGCCTTGGGACTGTCCGCCGCGAGCAGTACTTC. Translated: CASSLGTVRREQYF.

This clone was observed a few times. The chain combines TRBV30 with TRBJ2-7, with D unclear. CDR3 length equals 14 residues. From germline, CDR1 is GTSNPN and CDR2 SVGIG (reference sequence). Trimming removed 2 bases at V and 2 bases at J, with 13 bases between. The CDR3 DNA reads TGTGCCTGGAGTTTTGGGCAGTGGCCCTACGAGCAGTACTTC. As protein: CAWSFGQWPYEQYF.

The V call is TRBV28, the J call TRBJ2-7; 8 bases line up with TRBD1. CDR1 and CDR2 (germline): MDHEN, SYDVKM. The CDR3 spans 13 residues. The V gene end was trimmed by 9 bases and the J gene end by 5 bases; junction bases not matched to a gene: 9. CDR3 nucleotide sequence: TGTGCCAGTGTCCAGGGGGCGAAGAACGAGCAGTACTTC. The encoded protein is CASVQGAKNEQYF.

The chain combines TRBV3-1 (or the pseudogene TRBV3-2) with TRBJ2-7, with 10 nucleotides matching TRBD1. The CDR3 extends over 17 amino acids. Looked up from germline, CDR1 is LGHDT and CDR2 is YNNKEL (reference sequence). V shed 1 base, J shed 0 bases, and the junction held 6 bases outside the gene matches. CDR3 in DNA: TGTGCCAGCAGCCAAGGTCCGGGACAGGGGCACTCCTACGAGCAGTACTTC. Residues: CASSQGPGQGHSYEQYF.

V gene TRBV2 combines with J gene TRBJ1-1; D not certain. Trimming cost V 3 bases and J 8 bases, with 13 bases left between them. Germline assignment: CDR1 SNHLY and CDR2 FYNNEI. This CDR3 is built from 13 residues. CDR3 in amino acids: CASSEQASLEAFF. The CDR3 bases are TGTGCCAGCAGTGAGCAGGCCAGCCTCGAAGCTTTCTTT.

The count of this clone is one. The rearrangement links TRBV10-2 to TRBJ2-3, with D maybe TRBD2 (6 bases). Germline V CDR1 and CDR2: WSHSY, SAAADI. The CDR3 is made up of 14 amino acids. The V end was cut by 3 bases, the J end by 4 bases, with 11 bases between. The chain's CDR3 is CASSDQRRADTQYF. CDR3 nucleotide sequence: TGCGCCAGCAGTGACCAGCGGAGGGCAGATACGCAGTATTTT.

This clone was picked up one time. The rearrangement joins TRBV19 to TRBJ2-2; a weak D match, TRBD1 (5 bases). Deletions cut 9 bases from V and 2 bases from J, with 16 bases between. The CDR3 sequence is 15 residues long. CDR1 and CDR2 from the germline V gene are LNHDA and SQIVND (reference sequence). The CDR3 here is CASIGATANTGELFF. The CDR3 coding sequence is TGTGCCAGCATAGGGGCCACGGCCAACACCGGGGAGCTGTTTTTT.

J is TRBJ2-7 and V is TRBV25-1, with 8 positions matching TRBD2. The germline CDR1 and CDR2 sequences are MGHDK and SYGVNS. CDR3 length: 13 residues. The V and J ends lost 8 bases and 3 bases, in that order; junction bases with no gene match: 6. This chain's CDR3 is CASLGTRDYEQYF. In DNA, the CDR3 is TGTGCCAGCTTAGGGACTAGAGACTACGAGCAGTACTTC.